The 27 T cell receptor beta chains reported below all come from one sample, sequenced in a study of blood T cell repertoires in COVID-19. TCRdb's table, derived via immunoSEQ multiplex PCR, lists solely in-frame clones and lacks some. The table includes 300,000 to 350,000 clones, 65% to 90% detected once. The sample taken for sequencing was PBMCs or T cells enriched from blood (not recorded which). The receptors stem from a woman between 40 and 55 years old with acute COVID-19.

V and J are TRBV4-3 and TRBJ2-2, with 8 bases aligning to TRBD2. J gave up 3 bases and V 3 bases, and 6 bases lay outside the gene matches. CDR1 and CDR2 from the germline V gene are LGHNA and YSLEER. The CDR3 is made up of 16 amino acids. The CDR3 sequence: CASSQGTSGDTGELFF. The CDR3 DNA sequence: TGCGCCAGCAGCCAGGGAACTAGCGGAGACACCGGGGAGCTGTTTTTT.

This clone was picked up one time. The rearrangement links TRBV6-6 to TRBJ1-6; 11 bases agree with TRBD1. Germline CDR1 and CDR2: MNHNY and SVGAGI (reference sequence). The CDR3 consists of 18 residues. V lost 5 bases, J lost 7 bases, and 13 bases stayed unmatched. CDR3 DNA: TGTGCCAGCAGTCTCCGGACAGGGGGCCGGGGCGGAAATTCACCCCTCCACTTT. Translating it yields CASSLRTGGRGGNSPLHF.

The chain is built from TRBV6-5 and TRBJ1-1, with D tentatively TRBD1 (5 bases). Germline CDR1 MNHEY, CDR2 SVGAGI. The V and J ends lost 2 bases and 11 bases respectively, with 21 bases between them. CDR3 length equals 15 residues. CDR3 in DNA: TGTGCCAGCAGTTACGGGTTAACATCGCCTGGGGCGGCTTTCTTT. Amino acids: CASSYGLTSPGAAFF.

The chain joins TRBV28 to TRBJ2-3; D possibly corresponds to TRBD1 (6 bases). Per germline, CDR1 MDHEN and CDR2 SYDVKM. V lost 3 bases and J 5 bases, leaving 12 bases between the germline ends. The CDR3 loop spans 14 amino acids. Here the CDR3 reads CASSFPGAKDTQYF. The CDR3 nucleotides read TGTGCCAGCAGTTTTCCAGGGGCTAAAGATACGCAGTATTTT.

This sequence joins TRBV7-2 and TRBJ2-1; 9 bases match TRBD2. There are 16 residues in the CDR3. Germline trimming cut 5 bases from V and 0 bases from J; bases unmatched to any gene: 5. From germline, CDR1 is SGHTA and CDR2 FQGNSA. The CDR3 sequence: CASSIKAGGSYNEQFF. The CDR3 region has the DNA TGTGCCAGCAGCATTAAAGCGGGGGGCTCCTACAATGAGCAGTTCTTC.

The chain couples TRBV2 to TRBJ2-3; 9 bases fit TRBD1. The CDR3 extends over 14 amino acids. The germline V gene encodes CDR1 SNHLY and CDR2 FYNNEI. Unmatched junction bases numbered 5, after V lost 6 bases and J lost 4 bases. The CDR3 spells CASRTGGISDTQYF. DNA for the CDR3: TGTGCCAGCAGGACAGGGGGTATCTCAGATACGCAGTATTTT.

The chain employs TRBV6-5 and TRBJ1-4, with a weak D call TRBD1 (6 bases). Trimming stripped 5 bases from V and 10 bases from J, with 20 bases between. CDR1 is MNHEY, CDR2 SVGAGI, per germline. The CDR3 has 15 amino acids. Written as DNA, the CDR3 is TGTGCCAGCAGTCCACACGAAGATTCAGGGGCAAAACTGTTTTTT. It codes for CASSPHEDSGAKLFF.

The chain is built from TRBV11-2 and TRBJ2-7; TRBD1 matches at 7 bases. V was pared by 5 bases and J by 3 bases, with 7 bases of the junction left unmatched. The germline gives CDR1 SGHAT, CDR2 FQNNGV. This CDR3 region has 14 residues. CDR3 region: CASSLGDSYYEQYF. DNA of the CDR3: TGTGCCAGCAGCCTTGGGGACAGCTACTACGAGCAGTACTTC.

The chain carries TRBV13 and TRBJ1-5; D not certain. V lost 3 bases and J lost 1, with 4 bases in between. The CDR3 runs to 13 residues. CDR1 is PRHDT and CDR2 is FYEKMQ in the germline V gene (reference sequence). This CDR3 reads CASSFYSNQPQHF. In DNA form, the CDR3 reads TGTGCCAGCAGCTTCTACAGCAATCAGCCCCAGCATTTT.

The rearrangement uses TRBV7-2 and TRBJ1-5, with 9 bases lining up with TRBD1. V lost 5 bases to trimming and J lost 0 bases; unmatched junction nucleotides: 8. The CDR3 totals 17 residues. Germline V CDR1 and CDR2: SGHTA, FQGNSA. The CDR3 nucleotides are TGTGCCAGCAGCCTGGACAGGGGCATCTATAGCAATCAGCCCCAGCATTTT. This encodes CASSLDRGIYSNQPQHF.

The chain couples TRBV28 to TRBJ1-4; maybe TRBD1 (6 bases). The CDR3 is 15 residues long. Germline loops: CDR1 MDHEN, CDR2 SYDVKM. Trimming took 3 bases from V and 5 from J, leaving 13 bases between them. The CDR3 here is CASSLYREGNEKLFF. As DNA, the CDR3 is TGTGCCAGCAGTTTGTACAGGGAGGGCAATGAAAAACTGTTTTTT.

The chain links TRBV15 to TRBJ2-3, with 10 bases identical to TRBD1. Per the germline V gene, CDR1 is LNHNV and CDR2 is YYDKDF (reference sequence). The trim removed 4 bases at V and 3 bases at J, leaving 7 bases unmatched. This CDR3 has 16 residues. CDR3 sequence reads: CATSTGGQGRTDTQYF. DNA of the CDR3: TGTGCCACCAGCACGGGGGGACAGGGGAGGACAGATACGCAGTATTTT.

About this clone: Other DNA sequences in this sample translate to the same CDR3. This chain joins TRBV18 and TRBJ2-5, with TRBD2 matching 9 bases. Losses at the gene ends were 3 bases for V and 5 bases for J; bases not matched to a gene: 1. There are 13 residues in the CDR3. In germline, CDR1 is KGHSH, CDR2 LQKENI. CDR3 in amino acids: CASSPGLAETQYF. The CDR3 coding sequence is TGTGCCAGCTCACCTGGACTAGCGGAGACCCAGTACTTC.

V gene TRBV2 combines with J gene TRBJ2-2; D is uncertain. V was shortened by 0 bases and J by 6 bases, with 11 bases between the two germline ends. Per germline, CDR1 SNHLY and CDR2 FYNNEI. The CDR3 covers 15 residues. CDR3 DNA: TGTGCCAGCAGTGAAGCGCTAGTTCGGCCCGGGGAGCTGTTTTTT. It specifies CASSEALVRPGELFF.

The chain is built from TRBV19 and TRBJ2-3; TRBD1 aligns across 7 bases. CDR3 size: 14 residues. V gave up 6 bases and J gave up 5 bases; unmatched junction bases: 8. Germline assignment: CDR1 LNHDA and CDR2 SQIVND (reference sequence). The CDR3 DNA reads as TGTGCCAGTAGGGATAGGGGGCAAATAGATACGCAGTATTTT. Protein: CASRDRGQIDTQYF.

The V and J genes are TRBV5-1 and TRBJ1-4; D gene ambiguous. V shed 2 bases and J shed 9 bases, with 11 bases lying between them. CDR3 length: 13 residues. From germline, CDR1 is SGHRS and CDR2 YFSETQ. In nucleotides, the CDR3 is TGCGCCAGCAGCTTAGAACAGCAGCAAAAACTGTTTTTT. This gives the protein CASSLEQQQKLFF.

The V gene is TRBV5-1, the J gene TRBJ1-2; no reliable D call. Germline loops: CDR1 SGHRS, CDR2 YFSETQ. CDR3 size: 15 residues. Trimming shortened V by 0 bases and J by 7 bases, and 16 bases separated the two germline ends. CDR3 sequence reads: CASSLADRGFGGYTF. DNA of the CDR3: TGCGCCAGCAGCTTGGCCGATCGGGGATTTGGTGGCTACACCTTC.

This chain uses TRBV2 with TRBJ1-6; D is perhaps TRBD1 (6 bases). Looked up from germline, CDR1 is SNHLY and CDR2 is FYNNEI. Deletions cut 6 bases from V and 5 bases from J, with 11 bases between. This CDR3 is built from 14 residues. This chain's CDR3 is CASRGQADNSPLHF. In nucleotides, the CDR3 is TGTGCCAGCAGGGGACAAGCGGATAATTCACCCCTCCACTTT.

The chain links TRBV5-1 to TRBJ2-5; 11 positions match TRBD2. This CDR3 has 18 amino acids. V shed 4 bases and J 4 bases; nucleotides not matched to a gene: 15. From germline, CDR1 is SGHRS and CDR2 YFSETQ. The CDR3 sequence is CASSLIPGTSGGGETQYF. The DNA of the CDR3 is TGCGCCAGCAGCCTTATACCCGGGACTAGCGGAGGAGGAGAGACCCAGTACTTC.

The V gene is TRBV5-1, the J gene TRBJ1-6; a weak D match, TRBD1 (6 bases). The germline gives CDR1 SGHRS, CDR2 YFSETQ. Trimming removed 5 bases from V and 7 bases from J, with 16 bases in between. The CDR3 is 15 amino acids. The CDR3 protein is CASSSRTVENSPLHF. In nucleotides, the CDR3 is TGCGCCAGCAGTTCCCGGACAGTTGAAAATTCACCCCTCCACTTT.

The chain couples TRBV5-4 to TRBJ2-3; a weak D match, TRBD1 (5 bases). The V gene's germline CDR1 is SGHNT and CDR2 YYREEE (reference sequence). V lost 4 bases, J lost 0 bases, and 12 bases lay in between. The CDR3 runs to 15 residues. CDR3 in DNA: TGTGCCAGCAGCCCGCCTCAGGGTAGCACAGATACGCAGTATTTT. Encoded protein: CASSPPQGSTDTQYF.

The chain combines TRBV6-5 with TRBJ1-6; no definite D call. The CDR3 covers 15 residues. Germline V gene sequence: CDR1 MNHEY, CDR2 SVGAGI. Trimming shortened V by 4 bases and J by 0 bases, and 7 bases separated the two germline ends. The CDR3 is CASSLLNSYNSPLHF. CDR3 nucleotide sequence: TGTGCCAGCAGTTTACTAAACTCCTATAATTCACCCCTCCACTTT.

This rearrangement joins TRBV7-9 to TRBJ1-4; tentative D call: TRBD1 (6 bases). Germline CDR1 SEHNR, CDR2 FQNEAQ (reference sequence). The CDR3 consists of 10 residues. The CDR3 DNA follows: TGTGCTAGTGGGGGCGAAAAACTGTTTTTT. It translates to CASGGEKLFF.

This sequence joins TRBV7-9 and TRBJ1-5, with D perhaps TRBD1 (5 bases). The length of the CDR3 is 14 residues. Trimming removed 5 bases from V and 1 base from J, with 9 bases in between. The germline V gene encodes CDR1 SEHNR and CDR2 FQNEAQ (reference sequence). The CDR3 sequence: CASSRGGSNQPQHF. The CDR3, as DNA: TGTGCCAGCAGCCGGGGGGGGAGCAATCAGCCCCAGCATTTT.

The CDR3 nucleotides are TGTGCCAGCAGGAAGGGACAGTCCCCGGAGCAGTTCTTC. It translates to CASRKGQSPEQFF. The chain uses TRBV12-3 or TRBV12-4 and TRBJ2-1; 7 bases are a match to TRBD1. V shed 6 bases, J shed 10 bases, and the junction held 9 bases outside the gene matches. The CDR3 runs to 13 residues.

Written as DNA, the CDR3 is TGTGCCAGCAGCTTAGGACAGGGGGGCGGGTACGAGCAGTACTTC. This encodes CASSLGQGGGYEQYF. The chain joins TRBV7-6 to TRBJ2-7; TRBD1 matches at 9 bases. V lost 1 base and J lost 4; bases outside the gene matches: 5. The germline gives CDR1 SGHVS, CDR2 FNYEAQ. The CDR3 is 15 amino acids.

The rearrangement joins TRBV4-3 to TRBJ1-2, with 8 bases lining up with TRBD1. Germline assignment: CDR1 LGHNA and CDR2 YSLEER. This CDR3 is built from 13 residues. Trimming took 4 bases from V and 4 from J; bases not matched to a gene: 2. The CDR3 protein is CASSPDRGYGYTF. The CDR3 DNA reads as TGCGCCAGCAGCCCCGACAGGGGCTATGGCTACACCTTC.